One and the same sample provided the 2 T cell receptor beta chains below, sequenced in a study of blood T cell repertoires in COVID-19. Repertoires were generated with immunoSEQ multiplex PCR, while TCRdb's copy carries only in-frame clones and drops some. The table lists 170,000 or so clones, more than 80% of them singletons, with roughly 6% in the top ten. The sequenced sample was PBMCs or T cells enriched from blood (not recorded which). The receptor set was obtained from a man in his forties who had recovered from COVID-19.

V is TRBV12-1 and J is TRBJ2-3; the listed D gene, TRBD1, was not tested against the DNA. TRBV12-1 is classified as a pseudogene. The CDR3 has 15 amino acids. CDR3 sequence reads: CASSFGTGFVDTQYF. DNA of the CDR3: TGTGCCAGCAGCTTCGGGACAGGATTCGTAGATACGCAGTATTTT.

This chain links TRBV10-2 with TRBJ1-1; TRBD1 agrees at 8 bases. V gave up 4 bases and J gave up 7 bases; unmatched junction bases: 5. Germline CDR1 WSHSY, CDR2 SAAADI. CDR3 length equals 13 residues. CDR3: CASSVQGASEAFF. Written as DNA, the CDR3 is TGCGCCAGCAGTGTCCAGGGGGCGAGTGAAGCTTTCTTT.